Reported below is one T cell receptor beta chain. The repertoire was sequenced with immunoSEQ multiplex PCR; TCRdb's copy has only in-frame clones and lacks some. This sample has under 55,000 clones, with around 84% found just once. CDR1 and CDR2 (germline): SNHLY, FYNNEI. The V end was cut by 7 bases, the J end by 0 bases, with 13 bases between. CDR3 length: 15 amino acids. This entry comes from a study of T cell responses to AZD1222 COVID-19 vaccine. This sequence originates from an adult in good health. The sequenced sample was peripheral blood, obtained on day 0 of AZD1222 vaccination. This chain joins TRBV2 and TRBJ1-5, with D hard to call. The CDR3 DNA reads TGTGCCAGCACCCTCGACAAAATTAGCAATCAGCCCCAGCATTTT. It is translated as CASTLDKISNQPQHF.